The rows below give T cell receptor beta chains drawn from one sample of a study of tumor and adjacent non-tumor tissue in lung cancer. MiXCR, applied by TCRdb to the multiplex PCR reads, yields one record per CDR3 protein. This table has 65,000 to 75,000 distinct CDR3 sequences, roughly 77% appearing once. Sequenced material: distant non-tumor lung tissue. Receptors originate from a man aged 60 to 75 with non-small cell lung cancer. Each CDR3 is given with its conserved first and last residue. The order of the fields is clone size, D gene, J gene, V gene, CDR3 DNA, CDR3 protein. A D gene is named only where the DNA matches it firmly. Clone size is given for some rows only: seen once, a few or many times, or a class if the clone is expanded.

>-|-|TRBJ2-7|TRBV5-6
TGTGCCAGCAGCTTCGCCCAAGGCTTGGACTTC
CASSFAQGLDF
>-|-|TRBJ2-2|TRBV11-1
TGTGTCGGCAGCTATACTAGTGGCATCGGGGAGCAGTTTTTT
CVGSYTSGIGEQFF
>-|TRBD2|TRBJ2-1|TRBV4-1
TGCGCCAGCAGCCGAGTTATGGCTAGCGGGAGGAATGAGCAGTTCTTC
CASSRVMASGRNEQFF
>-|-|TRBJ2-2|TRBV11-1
TGTGCCATCAGCTATACTAGTGGCACATGGGAACTGTTTTTT
CAISYTSGTWELFF
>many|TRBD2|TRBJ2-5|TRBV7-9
TGTGCCAGCAGCCCCGGACTAGCCCGATTAGCCAAAGAGACCCAGTACTTC
CASSPGLARLAKETQYF
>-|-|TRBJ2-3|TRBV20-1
TGCAGTGCCCAAGGGGCTAGCGCGGGGGCCGCGGATACGCAGTATTTT
CSAQGASAGAADTQYF
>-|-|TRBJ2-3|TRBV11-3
TGTGCTAGCAGCTCCGGGCTAACAGATAGCACTGATACGCAGTGTTTT
CASSSGLTDSTDTQCF
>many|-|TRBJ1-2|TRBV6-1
TGTGCCAGCACTTTCTCTCGGGGTATTGACTATGGCTACACCTTC
CASTFSRGIDYGYTF
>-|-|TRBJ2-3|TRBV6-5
TGTGCCAGCCGCCCGGGGGTTAGCACAGTTACCCAGTATTTT
CASRPGVSTVTQYF
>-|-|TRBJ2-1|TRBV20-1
TGCAGTGCTTTCCGAGGTAGCTCCTACATTGAGCAGTTCTTC
CSAFRGSSYIEQFF
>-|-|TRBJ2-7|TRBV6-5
TGTGCCAGCAGTGTAGATCTGGCGTTCAACTACGAGCAGTACTTC
CASSVDLAFNYEQYF
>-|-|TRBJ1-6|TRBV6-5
TGTGCCAGTTGTGCTCGGGGGGCACCCCTCCACTTT
CASCARGAPLHF
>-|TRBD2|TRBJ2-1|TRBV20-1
TGCAGTGTTCTAGGACTAGCGGAAGACAATGAGCAGTTCTTC
CSVLGLAEDNEQFF
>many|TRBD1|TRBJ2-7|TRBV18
TGTGCCAGCTCACAGACAGGGGTGGACGAGCAGTACTTC
CASSQTGVDEQYF
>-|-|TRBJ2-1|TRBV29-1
TGCAGCGTTGAATATCCAGGAATCTACGATGAGCAATTCTTC
CSVEYPGIYDEQFF
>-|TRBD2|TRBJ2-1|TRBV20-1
TGCAGGATCCAGAAAAGCGGGAGGGCCGAGCGGCGGAATGAGCAGTTCTTC
CRIQKSGRAERRNEQFF
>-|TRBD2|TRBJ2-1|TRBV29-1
TGCAGCGTCAAAACGGGAGGCGCCTACAATGAGCAGTTCTTC
CSVKTGGAYNEQFF
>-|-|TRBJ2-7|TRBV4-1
TGCGCCAGCAGCCAAGATAGGGGTATGGGCAGCAAGCAGTACTTC
CASSQDRGMGSKQYF
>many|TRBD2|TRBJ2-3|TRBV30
TGTGCCTGGGGTCCCGGACTAGCGGGAGGCATCAGCACAGATACGCAGTATTTT
CAWGPGLAGGISTDTQYF
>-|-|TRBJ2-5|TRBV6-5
TGTGCCAGCAGTCCAGTCTCGATCAGCCAAGAAACCCAGTATTTC
CASSPVSISQETQYF
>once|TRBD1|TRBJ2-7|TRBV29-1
TGTAGCGTTATAGGACAGGGGTACGAGCAGTACTTC
CSVIGQGYEQYF
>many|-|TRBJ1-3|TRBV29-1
TGCAGCGTTGCTCACTCTGGAAACACCATATATTTT
CSVAHSGNTIYF
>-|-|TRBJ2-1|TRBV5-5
TGTGCCAGCAACCTGGCGGGGCAGGGCCCCGAATTCTTC
CASNLAGQGPEFF
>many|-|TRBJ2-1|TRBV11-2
TGTGCCAGCAGCTCTGCCTACAATGAGCAGTTCTTC
CASSSAYNEQFF
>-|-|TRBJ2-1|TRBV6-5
TGTTCCAGCAGTTACGGGGCAGGAGCTACGAATGATCAGTTCTTC
CSSSYGAGATNDQFF
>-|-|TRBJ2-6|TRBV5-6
TGTGACAGCAGCTTCGCAGGGGAAGGCAACATCCTGACTTTC
CDSSFAGEGNILTF
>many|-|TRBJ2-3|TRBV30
TGTGCCTGGAGTAGCGGCCACACAGATACGCAGTATTTT
CAWSSGHTDTQYF
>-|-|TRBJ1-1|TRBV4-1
TGCGTCAGCAGCCCCGGGCTAATGAACACCGAAGCTTTCTTT
CVSSPGLMNTEAFF
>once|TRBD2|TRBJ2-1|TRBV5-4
TGTGCCAGCTGCTTGGAGGTGGGCCGGGACTATAAAACTAATGAGCAGTTCTTC
CASCLEVGRDYKTNEQFF
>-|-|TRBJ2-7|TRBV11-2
TGTGCCAGCAGTGTGCGCAGGGGGGACTACGAGCAGTACTTC
CASSVRRGDYEQYF
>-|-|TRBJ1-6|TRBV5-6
TGTGCCAGCAGCTTGAGGCAGGGAAGTGGATCACACCTCCACTTT
CASSLRQGSGSHLHF
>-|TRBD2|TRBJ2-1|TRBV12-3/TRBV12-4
TGTGCCAGCAGTCCTAGCGGGAGTCTTTTCGATGAGCAGTTCTTC
CASSPSGSLFDEQFF
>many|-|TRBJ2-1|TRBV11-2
TGTGTCAGCAGCTCCCAAACAAGTGCCGAGCAGTTCTTC
CVSSSQTSAEQFF
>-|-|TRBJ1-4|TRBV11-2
TGTGCCAGCAGCTTAGATCGAGGCAATGAAAAACTGTTATTT
CASSLDRGNEKLLF
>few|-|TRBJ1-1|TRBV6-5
TGTGCCAGCAGTTACTCGGGCGGGGGCGGCACTGAAGCTTTCTTT
CASSYSGGGGTEAFF
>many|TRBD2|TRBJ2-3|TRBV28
TGTGCCAGCAGTAACCCTAGCGGTCTCACAGATACGCAGTATTTT
CASSNPSGLTDTQYF
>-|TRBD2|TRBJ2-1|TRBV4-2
TGTGCCATCAGTACTAGCGGACAAAACAGTGAGCAGTTCTTC
CAISTSGQNSEQFF
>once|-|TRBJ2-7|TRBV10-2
TGCGTCAGCAGGAACGAACGAGGGCAGTACTTC
CVSRNERGQYF
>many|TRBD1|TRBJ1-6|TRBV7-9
TGTGCCAGCAGCTTAGACAGGGGATATTCACCCCTCCACTTT
CASSLDRGYSPLHF
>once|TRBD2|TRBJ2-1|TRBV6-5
TGTGCAGCCGGGAGGGGGTGGAATGAGCAGTTCTTC
CAAGRGWNEQFF
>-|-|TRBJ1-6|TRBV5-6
TGTGCCAGCAGTTTGAGGCAGGGGAACGGAACACCCCTCCACTTT
CASSLRQGNGTPLHF
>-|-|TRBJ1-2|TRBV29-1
TGCAGCGTTGACACAATCTATGGCTACACCTTC
CSVDTIYGYTF
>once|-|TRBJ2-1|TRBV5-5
TGTGCCAGCTGCTTGTACAGGGAGTACAATGAGCAGTTTTTC
CASCLYREYNEQFF
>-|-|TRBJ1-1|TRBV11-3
TGTGCCAACTCCCTGCGGGGACCGACTGAAGCTTACTTC
CANSLRGPTEAYF
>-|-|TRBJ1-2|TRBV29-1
TGCTGCGTTGGCAAGACAAGGAACGGCTACACCTTC
CCVGKTRNGYTF
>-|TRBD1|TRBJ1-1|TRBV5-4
TGTGCCAGCGACGGACAGGGCCGGACTGAAGCTTTCTTT
CASDGQGRTEAFF
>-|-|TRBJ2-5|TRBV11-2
TGTACCAGCATCTCCGGGTTTGGAGAGACCCAGTACTTC
CTSISGFGETQYF
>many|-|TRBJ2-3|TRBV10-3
TGTGCCATCAGTGAGGGGGGTCCCATAGATACGCAGTATTTT
CAISEGGPIDTQYF
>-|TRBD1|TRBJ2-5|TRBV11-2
TGTGCCAGCAGCTGTAAGACAGGGGTGGTGGAAGATACTCAGTACTTC
CASSCKTGVVEDTQYF
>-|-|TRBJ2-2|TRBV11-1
TGTGTCAGCAGCTGTACTACCGGCACCGGGGAGCTGTTTTTT
CVSSCTTGTGELFF
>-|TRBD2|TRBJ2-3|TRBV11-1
TGTGCCAGCAGCTTGAGTAGCGGGACTAGCATAGATACGCAGAATTTT
CASSLSSGTSIDTQNF
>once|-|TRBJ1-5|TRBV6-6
TGTGCCAGCAGTTGGTCCGCAAACCAGCTCCAGCATTTT
CASSWSANQLQHF
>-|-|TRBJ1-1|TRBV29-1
TGCAGCGTTGAAGATGCCGGGAACACTGAAGCTTTCTTT
CSVEDAGNTEAFF
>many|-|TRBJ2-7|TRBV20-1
TGCAGTGGCTTAGCGGAGAATTCCTACGAGCAGTACTTC
CSGLAENSYEQYF
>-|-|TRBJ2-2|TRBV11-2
TGTGCAAGCAGCTTATGTTCAGCCGGGGAGCTGTTTTTT
CASSLCSAGELFF
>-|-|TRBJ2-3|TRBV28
TGTGACAGCAGTTTGGGGCTAGTGGGAGGAATTAGCACAGATACGCAGTATTTT
CDSSLGLVGGISTDTQYF
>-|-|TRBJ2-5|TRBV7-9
TGTGCCAGCAGGGCTCGGGACGCTCAAGAGACCCAGTACTTC
CASRARDAQETQYF
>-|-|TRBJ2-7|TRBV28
TGTGCCAGCAGTTTTAAGATGGCGGGGTCTCACTACGAGCAGTACTTC
CASSFKMAGSHYEQYF
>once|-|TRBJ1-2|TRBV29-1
TGCAGCGTTGACAAGACAAGGAACGGCTACACCTTC
CSVDKTRNGYTF
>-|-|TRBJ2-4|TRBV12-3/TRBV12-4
TGTGCCAGCAGTTTAGGAGCGGTAGACGATGCGCCAATTTACTTC
CASSLGAVDDAPIYF